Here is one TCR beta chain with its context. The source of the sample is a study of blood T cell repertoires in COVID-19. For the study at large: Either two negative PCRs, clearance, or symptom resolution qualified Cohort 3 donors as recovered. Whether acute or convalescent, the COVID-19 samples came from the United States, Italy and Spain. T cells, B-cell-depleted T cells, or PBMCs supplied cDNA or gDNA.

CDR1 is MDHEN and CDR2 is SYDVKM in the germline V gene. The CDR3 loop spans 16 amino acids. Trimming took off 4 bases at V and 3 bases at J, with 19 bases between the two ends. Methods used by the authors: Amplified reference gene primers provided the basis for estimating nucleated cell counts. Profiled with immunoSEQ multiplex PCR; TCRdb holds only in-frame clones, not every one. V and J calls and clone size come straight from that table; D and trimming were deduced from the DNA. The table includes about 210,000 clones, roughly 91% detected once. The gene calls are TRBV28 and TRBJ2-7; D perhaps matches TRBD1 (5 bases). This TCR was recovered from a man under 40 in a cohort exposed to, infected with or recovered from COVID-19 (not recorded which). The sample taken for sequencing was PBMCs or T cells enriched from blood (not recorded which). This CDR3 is CASSSPGPPQGYEQYF. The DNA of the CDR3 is TGTGCCAGCAGTTCCCCAGGGCCTCCTCAGGGCTACGAGCAGTACTTC.